The 15 T cell receptor beta chains below were found in one sample sequenced in a study of shared clonotypes between healthy human individuals. The repertoire was sequenced with immunoSEQ multiplex PCR; TCRdb's copy has only in-frame clones and lacks some. The sample lists about 730,000 clones, just under 75% occurring once. The material sequenced was memory CD4+ T cells sorted from blood. Noted subset: CD45RA-negative fraction. Every receptor here comes from a woman aged 30 to 39 in good health.

The V call is TRBV10-3, the J call TRBJ2-1; 10 nucleotides align to TRBD2. The CDR3 runs 15 residues. Germline values: CDR1 ENHRY, CDR2 SYGVKD. The V and J ends lost 10 bases and 5 bases, in that order; junction bases with no gene match: 11. In nucleotides, the CDR3 is TGTGCCACAACACCCACTAGCGGGGACCACAATGAGCAGTTCTTC. Amino acids: CATTPTSGDHNEQFF.

This clone occurred once. The chain employs TRBV28 and TRBJ2-7; 10 nucleotides align to TRBD1. Germline values: CDR1 MDHEN, CDR2 SYDVKM. J was trimmed by 6 bases and V by 10 bases; bases with no gene match: 9. The CDR3 extends over 13 amino acids. The CDR3 loop reads CATHRDRGREQYF. Written as DNA, the CDR3 is TGTGCCACACACCGGGACAGGGGTCGCGAGCAGTACTTC.

The chain uses TRBV9 and TRBJ1-1, with a possible D match to TRBD1 (5 bases). V was pared by 2 bases and J by 4 bases, with 15 bases between. In germline, CDR1 is SGDLS, CDR2 YYNGEE. CDR3 length: 15 amino acids. The chain's CDR3 is CASSVDLRGVTEAFF. CDR3 sequence (DNA): TGTGCCAGCAGCGTCGACCTACGGGGGGTCACTGAAGCTTTCTTT.

This sequence joins TRBV4-1 and TRBJ1-2; D might be TRBD1 (6 bases). Trimming took off 5 bases at V and 4 bases at J, with 14 bases between the two ends. Germline lookup yields CDR1 MGHRA and CDR2 YSYEKL. This CDR3 is built from 14 residues. The CDR3 spells CASSYHRESYGYTF. The CDR3 DNA reads TGCGCCAGCAGCTACCACAGGGAGTCCTATGGCTACACCTTC.

The chain uses TRBV19 and TRBJ1-1; D is ambiguous. Per the germline V gene, CDR1 is LNHDA and CDR2 is SQIVND (reference sequence). The V gene lost 3 bases and the J gene lost 2 bases, with 10 bases spanning the gap. CDR3 length: 14 amino acids. The CDR3 sequence: CASSISILNTEAFF. The CDR3 DNA follows: TGTGCCAGTAGTATCAGCATACTAAACACTGAAGCTTTCTTT.

This clone was seen only a few times. The chain couples TRBV30 to TRBJ1-5, with D possibly being TRBD1 (5 bases). The CDR3 covers 12 residues. Germline CDR1 GTSNPN, CDR2 SVGIG (reference sequence). Trimming shortened V by 1 base and J by 4 bases, and 5 bases separated the two germline ends. The CDR3 region is CAWSEGNQPQHF. The CDR3 nucleotides are TGTGCCTGGAGTGAGGGGAATCAGCCCCAGCATTTT.

Concerning this clone: Other DNA sequences in this specimen translate into the identical CDR3. The V gene is TRBV6-1, the J gene TRBJ1-5; TRBD1 might be the D (5 bases). V dropped 4 bases and J dropped 3 bases, with 10 bases sitting between them. This CDR3 is 14 amino acids long. Per germline, CDR1 MNHNS and CDR2 SASEGT. CDR3 in amino acids: CASSGTGLNQPQHF. The DNA for the CDR3 is TGTGCCAGCAGTGGTACAGGACTCAATCAGCCCCAGCATTTT.

The genes are TRBV4-1 and TRBJ2-7; TRBD2 matches at 9 bases. Germline CDR1 MGHRA, CDR2 YSYEKL. This CDR3 is 15 amino acids long. V lost 5 bases, J lost 3 bases, and 8 bases stayed unmatched. Here the CDR3 DNA reads TGCGCCAGCAGCTTATTGACTAGCGGTAACTACGAGCAGTACTTC. Its protein product is CASSLLTSGNYEQYF.

This chain joins TRBV19 and TRBJ2-6, with D possibly TRBD1 on 6 matching bases. The CDR3 is 15 amino acids. V lost 8 bases to trimming and J lost 5 bases, with 16 bases between them. Germline loops: CDR1 LNHDA, CDR2 SQIVND (reference sequence). CDR3 sequence: CASRRDNARANVLTF. CDR3 bases: TGTGCCAGTCGCCGGGACAACGCACGGGCCAACGTCCTGACTTTC. Combining the CDR3 with reference TRBV19 and TRBJ2-6 gives the whole variable domain DGGITQSPKYLFRKEGQNVTLSCEQNLNHDAMYWYRQDPGQGLRLIYYSQIVNDFQKGDIAEGYSVSREKKESFPLTVTSAQKNPTAFYLCASRRDNARANVLTFGAGSRLTVL.

In DNA, the CDR3 is TGTGCCAGCAGCTTGGTGGCGGGAGGGCCTGATGAGCAGTACTTC. Its translation: CASSLVAGGPDEQYF. The rearrangement links TRBV5-4 to TRBJ2-7, with 9 bases identical to TRBD2. This CDR3 is 15 amino acids long. The V and J ends lost 0 bases and 7 bases, in that order; junction bases with no gene match: 8. The germline gives CDR1 SGHNT, CDR2 YYREEE (reference sequence).

This clone was counted a few times. In nucleotides, the CDR3 is TGTGCCAGCAGCGGGGGGCTGAGCTCCTACGAGCAGTACTTC. Translated, it gives CASSGGLSSYEQYF. J is TRBJ2-7 and V is TRBV11-2, with D perhaps matching TRBD1 or TRBD2 (6 bases each). V dropped 5 bases and J dropped 0 bases, with 11 bases sitting between them. This CDR3 is built from 14 residues. The germline gives CDR1 SGHAT, CDR2 FQNNGV.

Regarding this clone: The same CDR3 also results from other DNA sequences found in this sample. The rearrangement joins TRBV5-1 to TRBJ2-2; 8 positions agree with TRBD1. Germline V gene sequence: CDR1 SGHRS, CDR2 YFSETQ. This CDR3 region has 14 residues. Germline trimming cut 4 bases from V and 7 bases from J; bases unmatched to any gene: 6. The CDR3 nucleotides are TGCGCCAGCAGCGGGGGACAGGAAGGCGGGGAGCTGTTTTTT. It codes for CASSGGQEGGELFF.

The chain employs TRBV29-1 and TRBJ1-1; D call uncertain. CDR3 length: 12 amino acids. Per the germline V gene, CDR1 is SQVTM and CDR2 is ANQGSEA. Trimming left V 4 bases short and J 3 bases short, with 9 bases between. In DNA, the CDR3 is TGCAGCGTTGCGGGGTTGGACACTGAAGCTTTCTTT. Encoded protein: CSVAGLDTEAFF.

V is TRBV7-2 and J is TRBJ2-1, with TRBD2 matching 7 bases. The CDR3 is 16 residues long. Unmatched junction bases numbered 6, after V lost 0 bases and J lost 4 bases. Germline V gene data show CDR1 as SGHTA and CDR2 as FQGNSA. In nucleotides, the CDR3 is TGTGCCAGCAGCTTAGCTCTCCATAGCGGGTACAATGAGCAGTTCTTC. Translating it yields CASSLALHSGYNEQFF.

J is TRBJ1-1 and V is TRBV18; 7 bases agree with TRBD1. CDR3 length: 15 residues. Per germline, CDR1 KGHSH and CDR2 LQKENI. V shed 3 bases, J shed 1 base, and the junction held 5 bases outside the gene matches. CDR3 amino acids: CASSPQGQRNTEAFF. In nucleotides, the CDR3 is TGTGCCAGCTCACCCCAGGGACAGCGGAACACTGAAGCTTTCTTT.